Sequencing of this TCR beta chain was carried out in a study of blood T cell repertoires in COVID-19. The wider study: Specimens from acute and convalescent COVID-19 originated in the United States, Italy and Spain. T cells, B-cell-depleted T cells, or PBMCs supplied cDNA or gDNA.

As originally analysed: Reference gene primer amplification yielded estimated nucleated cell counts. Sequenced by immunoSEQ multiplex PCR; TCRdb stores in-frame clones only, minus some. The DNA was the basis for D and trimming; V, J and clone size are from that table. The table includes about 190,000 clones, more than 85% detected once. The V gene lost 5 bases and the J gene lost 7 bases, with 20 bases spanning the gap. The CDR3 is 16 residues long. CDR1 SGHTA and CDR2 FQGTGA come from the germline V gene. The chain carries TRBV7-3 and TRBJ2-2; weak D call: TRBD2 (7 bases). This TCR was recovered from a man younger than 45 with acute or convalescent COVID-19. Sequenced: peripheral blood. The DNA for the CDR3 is TGTGCCAGCAGCCCCTCAAAGGGGGGGCGAGGCGGGGAGCTGTTTTTT. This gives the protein CASSPSKGGRGGELFF.